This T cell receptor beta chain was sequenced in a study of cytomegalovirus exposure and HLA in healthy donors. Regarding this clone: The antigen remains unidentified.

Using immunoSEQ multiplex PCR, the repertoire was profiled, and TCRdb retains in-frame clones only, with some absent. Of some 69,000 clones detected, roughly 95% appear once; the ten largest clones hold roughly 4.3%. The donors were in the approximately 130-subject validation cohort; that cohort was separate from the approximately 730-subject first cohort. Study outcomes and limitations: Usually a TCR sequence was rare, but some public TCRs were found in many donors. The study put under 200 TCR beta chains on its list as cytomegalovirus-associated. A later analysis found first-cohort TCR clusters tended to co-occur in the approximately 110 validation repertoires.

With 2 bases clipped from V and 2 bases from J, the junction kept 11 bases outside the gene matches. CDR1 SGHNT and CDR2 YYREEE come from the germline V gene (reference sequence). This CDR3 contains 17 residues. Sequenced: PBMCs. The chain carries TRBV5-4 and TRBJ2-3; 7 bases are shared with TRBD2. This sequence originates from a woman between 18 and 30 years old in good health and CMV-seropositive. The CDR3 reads CASSLNGDWDYTDTQYF. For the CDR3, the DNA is TGTGCCAGCAGCTTAAACGGGGACTGGGACTACACAGATACGCAGTATTTT.